This T cell receptor beta chain emerged from a study of T cell responses to AZD1222 COVID-19 vaccine. Broader study findings: The donor cohort was predominantly white British with a female majority, and clonal diversity may have been underestimated. Vaccine-associated CD4 TCRs ranged over spike, dominating at 160-218 and 743-854. Seropositivity was recorded at baseline in only a handful of AZD1222 recipients.

Germline assignment: CDR1 LNHDA and CDR2 SQIVND (reference sequence). The CDR3 has 13 residues. Trimming took off 7 bases at V and 4 bases at J, with 11 bases between the two ends. Only a few counts were recorded for this clone. Antigen: not known. Assay: immunoSEQ multiplex PCR; the TCRdb copy retains only in-frame clones and omits some. The sample has roughly 120,000 clones; more than 70% are singletons. The sequencing here drew on peripheral blood, taken on day 0 of AZD1222 vaccination. V gene TRBV19 combines with J gene TRBJ1-5, with D uncertain. The sequence was obtained from an adult in good health. The DNA for the CDR3 is TGTGCCAGTACTGGGGAGAGAAATCAGCCCCAGCATTTT. The encoded protein is CASTGERNQPQHF. Supplemented by reference TRBV19 and TRBJ1-5, the full variable domain reads DGGITQSPKYLFRKEGQNVTLSCEQNLNHDAMYWYRQDPGQGLRLIYYSQIVNDFQKGDIAEGYSVSREKKESFPLTVTSAQKNPTAFYLCASTGERNQPQHFGDGTRLSIL.